Listed below are T cell receptor beta chains from one sample, sequenced in a study of blood T cell repertoires in COVID-19. Repertoires were generated with immunoSEQ multiplex PCR, while TCRdb's copy carries only in-frame clones and drops some. The sample shows a few hundred thousand clones, around 91% of them seen only once. Material: PBMCs or T cells enriched from blood (not recorded which). These TCRs come from a woman younger than 35 with acute COVID-19. CDR3s include the opening cysteine and the closing phenylalanine or tryptophan. The order of the fields is clone size, J gene, V gene, D gene, CDR3 protein, CDR3 DNA. D genes are given only for firm matches. A row's size may be missing; if present it is once, few, many or a size class.

NA TRBJ2-7 TRBV9 TRBD2 CASSVGLADYEQYF TGTGCCAGCAGCGTAGGGCTAGCGGACTACGAGCAGTACTTC
NA TRBJ1-5 TRBV19 TRBD1 CASSRGRQGRGQPQHF TGTGCCAGTAGTAGGGGTCGACAGGGGAGGGGTCAGCCCCAGCATTTT
NA TRBJ2-7 TRBV2 TRBD2 CASSESSGIYEQYF TGTGCCAGCAGTGAATCTAGCGGAATCTACGAGCAGTACTTC
NA TRBJ1-5 TRBV19 NA CASLLRNSNQPQHF TGTGCCAGTTTATTGAGGAATAGCAATCAGCCCCAGCATTTT
NA TRBJ1-1 TRBV3-1/TRBV3-2 NA CASSHRDTEAFF TGTGCCAGCAGCCACAGGGACACTGAAGCTTTCTTT
NA TRBJ1-2 TRBV2 TRBD1 CASSVDRGSKGYTF TGTGCCAGCAGCGTCGACAGGGGCTCTAAGGGCTACACCTTC
NA TRBJ1-3 TRBV5-1 NA CASSPYQDSGNTIYF TGCGCCAGCAGCCCGTACCAAGACAGTGGAAACACCATATATTTT
few TRBJ2-2 TRBV18 TRBD1 CASSPPGTGGNGELFF TGTGCCAGCTCACCACCGGGGACAGGGGGCAACGGGGAGCTGTTTTTT
NA TRBJ1-2 TRBV28 NA CASSPSGGNYGYTF TGTGCCAGCAGTCCCTCGGGGGGGAACTATGGCTACACCTTC
NA TRBJ1-2 TRBV28 TRBD1 CASLYRDRREGYTF TGTGCCAGCCTGTACCGGGACAGAAGAGAGGGCTACACCTTC
NA TRBJ1-1 TRBV2 NA CASSEARGNTEAFF TGTGCCAGCAGTGAAGCCAGGGGAAACACTGAAGCTTTCTTT
NA TRBJ2-4 TRBV19 TRBD2 CASSLPGLAVAKNIQYF TGTGCCAGTAGCCTTCCGGGACTAGCAGTAGCCAAAAACATTCAGTACTTC
NA TRBJ2-1 TRBV28 TRBD1 CASRPGTVYNEQFF TGTGCCAGCAGGCCGGGGACAGTTTACAATGAGCAGTTCTTC
NA TRBJ2-7 TRBV9 TRBD1 CASSVGGQGHYEQYF TGTGCCAGCAGCGTAGGGGGACAGGGTCACTACGAGCAGTACTTC
once TRBJ1-4 TRBV27 NA CASSSEPLLAREKLFF TGTGCCAGCAGTTCTGAGCCTCTCCTCGCGCGTGAAAAACTGTTTTTT
NA TRBJ2-7 TRBV11-2 NA CASSLGGTLSYEQYF TGTGCCAGCAGCTTAGGGGGGACACTCTCCTACGAGCAGTACTTC
NA TRBJ1-2 TRBV28 NA CASSPAEFNYGYTF TGTGCCAGCAGTCCCGCTGAGTTTAACTATGGCTACACCTTC
once TRBJ1-1 TRBV28 TRBD1 CASSWALTRQGPEAFF TGTGCCAGCAGTTGGGCACTAACCCGACAGGGTCCTGAAGCTTTCTTT